This TCR beta chain was identified during a study of blood T cells in healthy people across ages. Study-wide results and caveats: Because sorting was not performed, PBMCs prevented conclusive naive versus antigen-experienced comparison. Donors of long life had a larger count of naive CD4+ cells and greater diversity than aged donors.

A second about 6 to 12 cycle PCR used barcoded and J-beta primers. Any given sample supplied a minimum of 2.5 million CDR3-containing paired-end reads. TCRdb processed the 5' RACE reads anew with MiXCR; each CDR3 protein has one entry. This table holds 700,000 or so distinct CDR3 sequences, approximately 22% found once. This CDR3 has 12 residues. Trimming left V 5 bases short and J 6 bases short, with 8 bases between. Looked up from germline, CDR1 is MNHEY and CDR2 is SVGAGI. This clonotype was seen a few times. No antigen is known for it. Samples each yielded at least 6 micrograms of total RNA. This TCR was sampled from a man in his 70s in good health. The sample was blood. The chain employs TRBV6-5 and TRBJ2-1; D is perhaps TRBD1 or TRBD2 (5 bases each). The CDR3 region is CASSGDLNEQFF. CDR3 in DNA: TGTGCCAGCAGTGGGGACCTCAATGAGCAGTTCTTC.